This T cell receptor (beta chain) was recovered during a study of CD8 T cells in Susac syndrome. The RNA, about 0.45 to 1 ug, was put through reverse transcription using random hexamers. TCRdb passed the immunoSEQ multiplex PCR reads through MiXCR, listing each CDR3 protein once. This repertoire shows approximately 160,000 distinct CDR3 sequences, around 96% found once; its top ten account for approximately 0.12%. V lost 4 bases to trimming and J lost 4 bases, with 14 bases between them. The CDR3 is 14 amino acids. Germline CDR1 and CDR2: GTSNPN and SVGIG (reference sequence). The sequenced sample consisted of CD4+ T cells from PBMCs. The receptor was derived from a human donor with Susac syndrome. This chain connects TRBV30 to TRBJ2-1, with D perhaps TRBD2 (6 bases). The CDR3 nucleotides read TGTGCCTGGACTAGTACGGGGGTTTACAATGAGCAGTTCTTC. Translated: CAWTSTGVYNEQFF. The variable domain in full, completed from reference TRBV30 and TRBJ2-1, reads SQTIHQWPATLVQPVGSPLSLECTVEGTSNPNLYWYRQAAGRGLQLLFYSVGIGQISSEVPQNLSASRPQDRQFILSSKKLLLSDSGFYLCAWTSTGVYNEQFFGPGTRLTVL.